The 19 T cell receptor beta chains presented below share a single source sample, sequenced in a study of CD8+ T cells in alopecia areata. Sample treatment: oral pan-JAK inhibitor, 5-10 mg twice daily. cDNA serving as the sequencing template came from extracted, reverse transcribed RNA. The method was immunoSEQ multiplex PCR; TCRdb's version includes in-frame clones alone and lacks a portion of them. The table shows 87,000 or so clones, with about three quarters occurring only once. The sample consisted of CD8+ T cells sorted from blood, taken at week 44, from a patient treated with tofacitinib. These receptors were taken from a human donor with alopecia areata.

The chain couples TRBV7-8 to TRBJ1-5; weak D call: TRBD1 (5 bases). Deletions cut 5 bases from V and 4 bases from J, with 15 bases between. This CDR3 is 15 amino acids long. Germline-derived CDR1 and CDR2 are SGHVS and FQNEAQ. CDR3 nucleotides: TGTGCCAGCAGCCCGGGACGACAGATGAATCAGCCCCAGCATTTT. Its translation: CASSPGRQMNQPQHF.

The chain uses TRBV6-5 and TRBJ2-3, with 7 bases that match TRBD1. Looked up from germline, CDR1 is MNHEY and CDR2 is SVGAGI. Trimming cost V 2 bases and J 13 bases; bases outside gene matches: 9. This CDR3 has 13 residues. The DNA for the CDR3 is TGTGCCAGCAGTTACGGGCGACAGGGTTTTAAGTATTTT. This encodes CASSYGRQGFKYF.

The V call is TRBV10-3, the J call TRBJ2-3, with 15 bases aligning to TRBD2. Germline V gene lookup returns CDR1 ENHRY and CDR2 SYGVKD. The CDR3 length is 14 residues. V shed 8 bases, J shed 5 bases, and the junction held 2 bases outside the gene matches. CDR3 loop: CAIGLAGGRDTQYF. For the CDR3, the DNA is TGTGCCATCGGACTAGCGGGGGGGCGAGATACGCAGTATTTT.

This CDR3 reads CAWSVTFNEQFF. CDR3 in DNA: TGTGCCTGGAGTGTGACGTTCAATGAGCAGTTCTTC. V is TRBV30 and J is TRBJ2-1, with D hard to call. The CDR3 length is 12 residues. The germline gives CDR1 GTSNPN, CDR2 SVGIG (reference sequence). V lost 0 bases and J lost 6, with 6 bases in between.

This chain joins TRBV7-9 and TRBJ1-6; D unresolved. This CDR3 has 12 residues. CDR1 is SEHNR, CDR2 FQNEAQ, per germline (reference sequence). Trimming took 6 bases from V and 9 from J, leaving 9 bases between them. The CDR3 loop reads CASSGGSSPLHF. CDR3 sequence (DNA): TGTGCCAGCAGTGGTGGAAGTTCACCCCTCCACTTT.

The chain uses TRBV29-1 and TRBJ2-2, with TRBD1 as a possible D gene (6 bases). In germline, CDR1 is SQVTM, CDR2 ANQGSEA. V was trimmed by 6 bases and J by 2 bases, leaving 13 bases between them. The CDR3 is made up of 14 amino acids. CDR3 DNA: TGCAGCGTGACGGACAGCTCCAACACCGGGGAGCTGTTTTTT. Encoded protein: CSVTDSSNTGELFF.

The chain links TRBV30 to TRBJ2-3, with D tentatively TRBD2 (5 bases). V lost 2 bases and J 2 bases, leaving 11 bases between the germline ends. CDR1 GTSNPN and CDR2 SVGIG come from the germline V gene (reference sequence). CDR3 size: 14 residues. CDR3 amino acids: CAWSPGLITDTQYF. CDR3 DNA: TGTGCCTGGAGTCCAGGACTCATCACAGATACGCAGTATTTT.

The chain links TRBV27 to TRBJ2-7; TRBD1 matches 8 bases. The CDR3 is made up of 15 amino acids. The V gene end was trimmed by 0 bases and the J gene end by 7 bases; junction bases not matched to a gene: 8. Germline CDR1 MNHEY, CDR2 SMNVEV (reference sequence). The CDR3 DNA reads as TGTGCCAGCAGTTTATCCTCGACAGGGGCTCGGGAGCAGTACTTC. It translates to CASSLSSTGAREQYF.

The chain joins TRBV4-3 to TRBJ2-2; D remains unclear. Trimming took off 0 bases at V and 2 bases at J, with 7 bases between the two ends. CDR3 length: 15 amino acids. Germline V CDR1 and CDR2: LGHNA, YSLEER. The CDR3 DNA reads TGCGCCAGCAGCCAAGATGTCCCTAACACCGGGGAGCTGTTTTTT. Its protein product is CASSQDVPNTGELFF.

Here the CDR3 reads CASSPQEGTYNEQFF. The CDR3 DNA follows: TGTGCCAGCAGCCCGCAGGAGGGGACCTACAATGAGCAGTTCTTC. This chain links TRBV7-9 with TRBJ2-1, with D maybe TRBD2 (6 bases). In germline, CDR1 is SEHNR, CDR2 FQNEAQ (reference sequence). CDR3 size: 15 residues. V gave up 5 bases and J gave up 2 bases, with 13 bases separating them. Supplemented by reference TRBV7-9 and TRBJ2-1, the full variable domain reads DTGVSQNPRHKITKRGQNVTFRCDPISEHNRLYWYRQTLGQGPEFLTYFQNEAQLEKSRLLSDRFSAERPKGSFSTLEIQRTEQGDSAMYLCASSPQEGTYNEQFFGPGTRLTVL.

The CDR3 DNA follows: TGCGCCAGCAGCTTGTCGCCGGGAAACTATGGCTACACCTTC. Its protein is CASSLSPGNYGYTF. The chain has TRBV5-1 and TRBJ1-2, with no clear D. CDR3 size: 14 residues. Trimming left V 1 base short and J 2 bases short, with 9 bases between. Germline CDR1 is SGHRS and CDR2 is YFSETQ.

V gene TRBV27 combines with J gene TRBJ1-6, with D possibly matching TRBD1 (6 bases). The CDR3 is 13 amino acids. Trimming stripped 7 bases from V and 7 bases from J, with 11 bases between. The germline V gene has CDR1 MNHEY and CDR2 SMNVEV (reference sequence). CDR3 residues: CASKGGANSPLHF. The CDR3 coding sequence is TGTGCCAGCAAGGGGGGGGCGAATTCACCCCTCCACTTT.

Only a few counts were recorded for this clone. The V gene is TRBV29-1, the J gene TRBJ2-7; 9 nucleotides match TRBD1. CDR1 is SQVTM, CDR2 ANQGSEA, per germline. The CDR3 totals 13 residues. V lost 7 bases, J lost 2 bases, and 6 bases stayed unmatched. CDR3 protein: CSGTGQGTYEQYF. The CDR3 DNA sequence: TGCAGCGGGACTGGACAGGGGACCTACGAGCAGTACTTC.

J is TRBJ2-2 and V is TRBV6-5; 9 bases align to TRBD1. CDR1 and CDR2 from the germline V gene are MNHEY and SVGAGI. The V gene end was trimmed by 10 bases and the J gene end by 4 bases; junction bases not matched to a gene: 4. This CDR3 has 13 amino acids. The chain's CDR3 is CATGGQGTGELFF. In DNA, the CDR3 is TGTGCCACCGGGGGACAGGGCACCGGGGAGCTGTTTTTT.

The chain links TRBV29-1 to TRBJ1-2; D possibly corresponds to TRBD1 (5 bases). V lost 4 bases and J 3 bases, leaving 9 bases between the germline ends. CDR1 is SQVTM and CDR2 is ANQGSEA in the germline V gene. The CDR3 extends over 12 amino acids. The CDR3: CSVAEGDYGYTF. The CDR3 nucleotides read TGCAGCGTTGCGGAAGGGGACTATGGCTACACCTTC. Drawing the rest from reference TRBV29-1 and TRBJ1-2, the complete variable domain is SAVISQKPSRDICQRGTSLTIQCQVDSQVTMMFWYRQQPGQSLTLIATANQGSEATYESGFVIDKFPISRPNLTFSTLTVSNMSPEDSSIYLCSVAEGDYGYTFGSGTRLTVV.

The chain joins TRBV29-1 to TRBJ2-7; no reliable D call. CDR3 size: 11 residues. V shed 4 bases and J shed 4 bases, with 8 bases lying between them. Germline V CDR1 and CDR2: SQVTM, ANQGSEA. The CDR3 reads CSVGHEYEQYF. In DNA form, the CDR3 reads TGCAGCGTTGGACACGAGTACGAGCAGTACTTC.

The chain couples TRBV27 to TRBJ2-7; 10 bases match TRBD1. CDR1 MNHEY and CDR2 SMNVEV come from the germline V gene (reference sequence). This CDR3 spans 17 amino acids. V was clipped by 0 bases and J by 5 bases; unmatched bases: 10. The CDR3 DNA follows: TGTGCCAGCAGTTTATCGCCATCAATCGGGACAGGGGACGAGCAGTACTTC. Its translation: CASSLSPSIGTGDEQYF.

V is TRBV7-8 and J is TRBJ2-7; a weak D match, TRBD2 (6 bases). CDR3 length equals 14 residues. Trimming stripped 4 bases from V and 6 bases from J, with 16 bases between. Per germline, CDR1 SGHVS and CDR2 FQNEAQ. The CDR3 is CASSSGTERVEQYF. The CDR3, as DNA: TGTGCCAGCAGCTCCGGGACTGAGAGGGTCGAGCAGTACTTC.

The sample holds a few counts of this clone. This chain links TRBV14 with TRBJ1-1; D remains unclear. CDR1 is SGHDN, CDR2 FVKESK, per germline. The CDR3 loop spans 13 amino acids. V was clipped by 0 bases and J by 1 base, with 3 bases between them. The CDR3 protein is CASSQEQNTEAFF. As DNA, the CDR3 is TGTGCCAGCAGCCAAGAGCAGAACACTGAAGCTTTCTTT.